Listed here are 25 T cell receptor beta chains from one sample, sequenced in a study of T-cell memory formation after mild COVID-19. TCRdb re-called the 5' RACE reads through MiXCR, storing one row per CDR3 protein. Of about 150,000 distinct CDR3 sequences listed, roughly 6.3% are singletons. The sample consisted of PBMCs or a T cell subset sorted from them (not recorded which). The receptors come from an adult woman who had mild COVID-19 (a few samples of this study predate the infection). Cell type and time point are not known.

This clonotype showed up many times. The V and J genes are TRBV7-6 and TRBJ2-5; D is ambiguous. Germline V gene lookup returns CDR1 SGHVS and CDR2 FNYEAQ. The length of the CDR3 is 15 residues. Trimming took 5 bases from V and 2 from J, leaving 15 bases between them. The CDR3: CASSTGFSTQETQYF. The CDR3 bases are TGTGCCAGCAGCACTGGGTTCAGCACTCAAGAGACCCAGTACTTC.

The table lists this clonotype with many counts. The chain joins TRBV7-9 to TRBJ2-3; D tentatively reads TRBD1 or TRBD2 (6 bases each). The CDR3 spans 16 residues. Deletions cut 1 base from V and 1 base from J, with 12 bases between. Germline CDR1 reads SEHNR; CDR2 reads FQNEAQ (reference sequence). This CDR3 is CASSLVEGGGTDTQYF. CDR3 sequence (DNA): TGTGCCAGCAGCTTAGTCGAGGGGGGTGGCACAGATACGCAGTATTTT.

This clonotype was seen a few times. The chain couples TRBV6-6 to TRBJ2-5, with D perhaps TRBD1 (5 bases). CDR1 is MNHNY and CDR2 is SVGAGI in the germline V gene (reference sequence). The CDR3 sequence is 14 residues long. The V gene lost 5 bases and the J gene lost 7 bases, with 17 bases spanning the gap. In DNA form, the CDR3 reads TGTGCCAGCAGTCCTGGACCTCAAAGGGGGACCCAGTACTTC. It translates to CASSPGPQRGTQYF.

This clonotype was seen repeatedly, ten times or more. The rearrangement joins TRBV20-1 to TRBJ2-3, with 12 bases fitting TRBD2. The germline gives CDR1 DFQATT, CDR2 SNEGSKA (reference sequence). Unmatched junction bases numbered 22, after V lost 7 bases and J lost 5 bases. The CDR3 is made up of 19 amino acids. The CDR3 loop is CSVEGLAGGLSSPIDTQYF. The CDR3, as DNA: TGCAGTGTAGAGGGGCTAGCGGGAGGGCTGTCCTCGCCTATAGATACGCAGTATTTT.

V and J are TRBV30 and TRBJ1-1; 8 nucleotides match TRBD1. V shed 2 bases and J 8 bases; nucleotides not matched to a gene: 4. The CDR3 runs to 12 residues. Germline V lookup: CDR1 GTSNPN, CDR2 SVGIG (reference sequence). The CDR3 loop reads CAWSRQGTEAFF. The CDR3 region has the DNA TGTGCCTGGAGTAGACAGGGGACCGAAGCTTTCTTT.

This clonotype was recorded a few times. V gene TRBV7-2 combines with J gene TRBJ2-3; D is uncertain. This CDR3 is 15 amino acids long. Trimming removed 5 bases from V and 6 bases from J, with 18 bases in between. Germline assignment: CDR1 SGHTA and CDR2 FQGNSA. CDR3 sequence (DNA): TGTGCCAGCAGCCGGACCTTCGGGTATCGGGATACGCAGTATTTT. It yields the protein CASSRTFGYRDTQYF.

As concerns this clonotype: Germline and junction disagree at one end, which may indicate a read error. The chain links TRBV4-1 to TRBJ1-2, with a weak D call TRBD1 (5 bases). Germline assignment: CDR1 MGHRA and CDR2 YSYEKL. CDR3 length: 14 residues. CDR3 sequence reads: CATSTTRGDYGYTF. The CDR3 DNA reads as TGCGCCACCAGCACTACTCGGGGCGATTATGGCTACACCTTC.

This clonotype was recorded many times. This rearrangement joins TRBV18 to TRBJ2-5; tentative D call: TRBD1 (5 bases). V was shortened by 0 bases and J by 1 base, with 15 bases between the two germline ends. The CDR3 has 17 amino acids. CDR1 and CDR2 from the germline V gene are KGHSH and LQKENI. DNA for the CDR3: TGTGCCAGCTCACCACCGAACCAGGGCCCCCGCCAAGAGACCCAGTACTTC. Translating it yields CASSPPNQGPRQETQYF. The whole variable domain, remainder taken from reference TRBV18 and TRBJ2-5, is NAGVMQNPRHLVRRRGQEARLRCSPMKGHSHVYWYRQLPEEGLKFMVYLQKENIIDESGMPKERFSAEFPKEGPSILRIQQVVRGDSAAYFCASSPPNQGPRQETQYFGPGTRLLVL.

This clonotype has ten or more counts. The chain combines TRBV12-3 or TRBV12-4 with TRBJ2-2; D is perhaps TRBD1 (6 bases). The CDR3 totals 13 residues. The V end was cut by 5 bases, the J end by 6 bases, with 10 bases between. This CDR3 reads CASSRGQPGELFF. The CDR3 DNA follows: TGTGCCAGCAGTCGCGGACAGCCCGGGGAGCTGTTTTTT.

This clonotype was seen only a few times. V gene TRBV9 combines with J gene TRBJ2-1, with D perhaps being TRBD1 or TRBD2 (5 bases each). From germline, CDR1 is SGDLS and CDR2 YYNGEE. The CDR3 totals 16 residues. The V and J ends lost 0 bases and 4 bases respectively, with 14 bases between them. The CDR3 loop reads CASSVGGSPNYNEQFF. For the CDR3, the DNA is TGTGCCAGCAGCGTAGGGGGGTCTCCTAATTACAATGAGCAGTTCTTC.

The chain combines TRBV11-3 with TRBJ2-7; D may be TRBD1 or TRBD2 (6 bases each). Per the germline V gene, CDR1 is SGHNT and CDR2 is YENEEA. This CDR3 spans 13 amino acids. The germline V and J ends were trimmed by 2 bases and 5 bases, with 10 bases remaining between them. The CDR3 DNA follows: TGTGCCAGCAGCTTATCGGGGGCCAACGAGCAGTACTTC. Translating gives CASSLSGANEQYF. The whole variable domain, remainder taken from reference TRBV11-3 and TRBJ2-7, is EAGVVQSPRYKIIEKKQPVAFWCNPISGHNTLYWYLQNLGQGPELLIRYENEEAVDDSQLPKDRFSAERLKGVDSTLKIQPAELGDSAVYLCASSLSGANEQYFGPGTRLTVT.

The chain carries TRBV5-1 and TRBJ2-1, with 11 bases that match TRBD2. V lost 0 bases and J lost 4; bases outside the gene matches: 3. CDR1 is SGHRS, CDR2 YFSETQ, per germline. The CDR3 is 16 amino acids. The chain's CDR3 is CASSLGLAGLYNEQFF. In DNA form, the CDR3 reads TGCGCCAGCAGCTTGGGACTAGCGGGACTATACAATGAGCAGTTCTTC.

This sequence joins TRBV5-1 and TRBJ2-3; tentative D call: TRBD2 (6 bases). Germline values: CDR1 SGHRS, CDR2 YFSETQ. Trimming pared 5 bases from V and 4 bases from J, leaving 14 bases between. The CDR3 loop spans 14 amino acids. DNA for the CDR3: TGCGCCAGCAGGGCAGCGGGCGGAGCAGATACGCAGTATTTT. This translates into CASRAAGGADTQYF.

This clonotype was counted many times. The chain carries TRBV30 and TRBJ2-3; D is unclear. Trimming stripped 0 bases from V and 2 bases from J, with 9 bases between. CDR3 length equals 14 residues. Looked up from germline, CDR1 is GTSNPN and CDR2 is SVGIG (reference sequence). CDR3 sequence reads: CAWSVGGVTDTQYF. CDR3 coding DNA: TGTGCCTGGAGTGTAGGTGGAGTCACAGATACGCAGTATTTT.

This clonotype was detected many times. V usage is TRBV5-1 and J usage is TRBJ1-2; D perhaps matches TRBD1 (5 bases). Trimming left V 3 bases short and J 1 base short, with 10 bases between. Germline CDR1 SGHRS, CDR2 YFSETQ. The CDR3 consists of 14 residues. As DNA, the CDR3 is TGCGCCAGCAGCTCGGGACTCTTTAACTATGGCTACACCTTC. Its protein is CASSSGLFNYGYTF.

This clonotype showed up many times. The chain carries TRBV12-3 or TRBV12-4 and TRBJ1-1; 8 positions match TRBD1. J lost 10 bases, V lost 6 bases, and 7 bases had no gene match. This CDR3 contains 12 residues. The CDR3 spells CASRTQGGRAFF. The CDR3 nucleotides read TGTGCCAGCAGGACACAGGGGGGGAGAGCTTTCTTT.

The chain uses TRBV12-3 or TRBV12-4 and TRBJ2-7; possible D gene TRBD2, 6 bases. The ends were cut back, 5 bases at V and 1 base at J, with 18 bases in the middle. The CDR3 contains 16 residues. CDR3 nucleotide sequence: TGTGCCAGCAGTCAGTCGGCGGGATGGGGTTCCTACGAGCAGTACTTC. This sequence encodes CASSQSAGWGSYEQYF.

The J gene is TRBJ1-6, the V gene TRBV7-9; D is ambiguous. Germline CDR1 and CDR2: SEHNR and FQNEAQ (reference sequence). Deletions cut 7 bases from V and 14 bases from J, with 15 bases between. This CDR3 is built from 12 residues. In nucleotides, the CDR3 is TGTGCCAGCACCACTCGAGGTTTGGCCCTCCACTTT. This translates into CASTTRGLALHF.

The chain joins TRBV5-4 to TRBJ2-5; 7 positions match TRBD1. The V and J ends lost 3 bases and 4 bases, in that order; junction bases with no gene match: 6. The germline gives CDR1 SGHNT, CDR2 YYREEE (reference sequence). CDR3 length: 14 residues. The CDR3 sequence is CASSWGQHGETQYF. The CDR3 region has the DNA TGTGCCAGCAGCTGGGGACAGCACGGAGAGACCCAGTACTTC.

This clonotype has just a few counts. The chain joins TRBV7-9 to TRBJ2-3; possible D gene TRBD1, 5 bases. V was cut by 4 bases and J by 4 bases, with 9 bases left in between. This CDR3 is built from 13 residues. Germline CDR1 reads SEHNR; CDR2 reads FQNEAQ (reference sequence). DNA for the CDR3: TGTGCCAGCAGCTCCAGGGCTGCAGATACGCAGTATTTT. Translating it yields CASSSRAADTQYF.

This clonotype has only a few counts. The gene calls are TRBV12-3 or TRBV12-4 and TRBJ1-1; a possible D gene is TRBD1 (5 bases). The length of the CDR3 is 13 residues. With 7 bases removed from V and 3 bases from J, the gap between germline ends came to 12 bases. CDR3 region: CASTRPGDTEAFF. The DNA of the CDR3 is TGTGCCAGCACCCGCCCGGGGGACACTGAAGCTTTCTTT.

Details on this clonotype: This clone may be a read error of a much larger clone one base away. The rearrangement uses TRBV11-2 and TRBJ1-3; D not certain. The CDR3 consists of 12 residues. Germline V gene data show CDR1 as SGHAT and CDR2 as FQNNGV. CDR3 nucleotide sequence: TGTGGCAGCAGCTTCGGCGGAAACACCATATATTTT. Residues: CGSSFGGNTIYF.

V and J are TRBV5-1 and TRBJ2-3; 10 bases map to TRBD1. Losses at the gene ends were 4 bases for V and 0 bases for J; bases not matched to a gene: 5. CDR3 length: 16 amino acids. Germline CDR1 is SGHRS and CDR2 is YFSETQ. The CDR3 nucleotides are TGCGCCAGCAGCAAGACAGGGGGCCTTAGCACAGATACGCAGTATTTT. This translates into CASSKTGGLSTDTQYF.

This clonotype showed up just a few times. The chain couples TRBV7-9 to TRBJ2-5; 7 nucleotides align to TRBD2. The germline gives CDR1 SEHNR, CDR2 FQNEAQ (reference sequence). Germline trimming cut 1 base from V and 3 bases from J; bases unmatched to any gene: 8. The CDR3 extends over 16 amino acids. CDR3 nucleotide sequence: TGTGCCAGCAGCTTAGGGGGGGGTAGCGGAGAAGAGACCCAGTACTTC. Translating it yields CASSLGGGSGEETQYF.

This clonotype occurred many times. The chain has TRBV7-3 and TRBJ2-7; 7 nucleotides align to TRBD1. The CDR3 totals 13 residues. V shed 5 bases, J shed 6 bases, and the junction held 7 bases outside the gene matches. CDR1 and CDR2 from the germline V gene are SGHTA and FQGTGA. CDR3: CASSPGTVSEQYF. The CDR3 nucleotides read TGTGCCAGCAGCCCGGGGACAGTTAGCGAGCAGTACTTC.